Sequencing of this T cell receptor (beta chain) was carried out in a study of spatial heterogeneity in lung cancer. Time point reported: sample taken at primary tumor resection. 72 TRACERx patients with early, untreated non-small cell lung cancer donated samples. This CDR3 is built from 14 residues. Trimming took 6 bases from V and 3 from J, leaving 11 bases between them. CDR1 SGHAT and CDR2 FQDESV come from the germline V gene (reference sequence). MiXCR, applied by TCRdb to the 5' RACE reads, yields one record per CDR3 protein. The data hold roughly 48,000 distinct CDR3 sequences, with over 4.5% observed a single time.

This clonotype was sampled from a male donor with early-stage non-small cell lung cancer. This sequence joins TRBV11-1 and TRBJ1-4, with D uncertain. Sequencing used PBMCs, obtained at surgery. CDR3 nucleotides: TGTGCCAGCAGTAACAGAGATTCTAATGAAAAACTGTTTTTT. This gives the protein CASSNRDSNEKLFF.